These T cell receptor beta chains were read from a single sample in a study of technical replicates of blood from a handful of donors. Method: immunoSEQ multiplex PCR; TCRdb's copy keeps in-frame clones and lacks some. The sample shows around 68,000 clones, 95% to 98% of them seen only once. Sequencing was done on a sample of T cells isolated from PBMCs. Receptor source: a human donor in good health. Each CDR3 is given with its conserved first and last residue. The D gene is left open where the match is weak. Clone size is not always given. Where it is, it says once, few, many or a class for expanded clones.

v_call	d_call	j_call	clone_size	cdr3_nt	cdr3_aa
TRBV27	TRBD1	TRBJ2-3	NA	TGTGCCAGCAGTCAGGGGACAGGACGGGGCACAGATACGCAGTATTTT	CASSQGTGRGTDTQYF
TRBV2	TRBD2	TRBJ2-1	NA	TGTGCCAGCAGTGATGGGGCGGGAGACGAAGAGCAGTTCTTC	CASSDGAGDEEQFF
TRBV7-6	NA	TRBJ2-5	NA	TGTGCCAGCAGCTTAGTTTTGGGCCAGCAAGAGACCCAGTACTTC	CASSLVLGQQETQYF
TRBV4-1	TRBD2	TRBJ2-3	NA	TGCGCCAGCAGCCAACTACTAGCGGGAGGGGAGTATTTT	CASSQLLAGGEYF
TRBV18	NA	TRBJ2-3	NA	TGTGCCAGCTCACCAAGGGAGATCGCAGATACGCAGTATTTT	CASSPREIADTQYF
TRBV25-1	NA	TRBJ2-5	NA	TGTGCCAGCAGAAGGGGAGGAGAGACCCAGTACTTC	CASRRGGETQYF
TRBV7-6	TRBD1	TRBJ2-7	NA	TGTGCCAGCAGCTCCGGGACAGGGAAATCCTACGAGCAGTACTTC	CASSSGTGKSYEQYF
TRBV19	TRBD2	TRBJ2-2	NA	TGTGCCAGTAAAAAGTTCCGGGAGGACACCGGGGAGCTGTTTTTT	CASKKFREDTGELFF
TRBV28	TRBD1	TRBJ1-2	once	TGTGCCAGCAGCCCGGGACAGGGAAACTATGGCTACACCTTC	CASSPGQGNYGYTF
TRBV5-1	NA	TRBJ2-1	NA	TGCGCCAGCAGCTTGGGCACACCCTCCTACAATGAGCAGTTCTTC	CASSLGTPSYNEQFF
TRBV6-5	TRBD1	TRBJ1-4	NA	TGTGCCAGCACCCCGGGACAGGGGTATGAAAAACTGTTTTTT	CASTPGQGYEKLFF
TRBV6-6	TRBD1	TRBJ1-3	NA	TGTGCCAGCACCGAGACAGGGTGGCAAAACACCATATATTTT	CASTETGWQNTIYF
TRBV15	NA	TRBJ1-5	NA	TGTGCCACCAGCAGAGAGGGGGCAGGGGTTAGCAATCAGCCCCAGCATTTT	CATSREGAGVSNQPQHF
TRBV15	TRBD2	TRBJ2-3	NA	TGTGCCACCAGCAGAGTGGGGACTAGCGGGAGGTACACAGATACGCAGTATTTT	CATSRVGTSGRYTDTQYF
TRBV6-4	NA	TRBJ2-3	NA	TGTGCCAGCCTAGCCGATAAGATTCTGACAGATACGCAGTATTTT	CASLADKILTDTQYF
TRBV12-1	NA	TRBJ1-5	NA	TGTGCCAGCAGCTTACAGCAGATGGGGACAGGGCGCAATCAGCCCCAGCATTTT	CASSLQQMGTGRNQPQHF
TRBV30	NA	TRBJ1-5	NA	TGTGCCTGGAGTGTAGGGGTCAATCAGCCCCAGCATTTT	CAWSVGVNQPQHF
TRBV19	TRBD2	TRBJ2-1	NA	TGTGCCAGTAACAGCGGGAGCTCCTACAATGAGCAGTTCTTC	CASNSGSSYNEQFF
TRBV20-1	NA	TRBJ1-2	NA	TGCAGTGCTCCGGGATATGGCTACACCTTC	CSAPGYGYTF
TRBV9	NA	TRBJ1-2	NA	TGTGCCAGCAGCGTAAGGAGCCGAGAGGGCTACACCTTC	CASSVRSREGYTF
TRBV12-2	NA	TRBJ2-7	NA	TGTGCAAGTCGCTTAGAGGAGGCGGGAGGGCCCTACGAGCAGTACTTC	CASRLEEAGGPYEQYF
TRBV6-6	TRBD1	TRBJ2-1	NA	TGTGCCAGTACCGGGACAGGGTCTTACAATGAGCAGTTCTTC	CASTGTGSYNEQFF
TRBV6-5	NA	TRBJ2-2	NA	TGTGCCAGCAGTTTACAGGGTAGACCGACCGGGGAGCTGTTTTTT	CASSLQGRPTGELFF
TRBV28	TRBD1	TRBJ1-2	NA	TGTGCCAGCAGTCCGGTATCCTCGGGGGCCAGGACCTCAGGGGGTGGCTACACCTTC	CASSPVSSGARTSGGGYTF
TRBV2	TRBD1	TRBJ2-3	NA	TGTGCCAGCAGTGTGGAGACAGGGAGTGTACATACGCAGTATTTT	CASSVETGSVHTQYF
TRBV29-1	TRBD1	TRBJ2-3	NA	TGCAGCGTTGAGGGACAGGGCCCAGCTAGCACAGATACGCAGTATTTT	CSVEGQGPASTDTQYF
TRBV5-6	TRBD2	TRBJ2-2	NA	TGTGCCAGCAGCTCCACTAGCGGGAGCACCGGGGAGCTGTTTTTT	CASSSTSGSTGELFF
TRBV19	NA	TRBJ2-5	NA	TGTGCCACCTCCACAACAGCACAGGGCTGGGAGACCCAGTACTTC	CATSTTAQGWETQYF
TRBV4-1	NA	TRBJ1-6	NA	TGCGCCAGCAGCCAAGATAGCTCACCCCTCCACTTT	CASSQDSSPLHF
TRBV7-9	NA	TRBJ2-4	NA	TGTGCCAGCAGCTACGGCAGCGAAAACATTCAGTACTTC	CASSYGSENIQYF
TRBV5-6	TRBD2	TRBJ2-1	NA	TGTGCCAGCAGCTTAAGGCTAGCGGAGCGGTCTAACTACAATGAGCAGTTCTTC	CASSLRLAERSNYNEQFF
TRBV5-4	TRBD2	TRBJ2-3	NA	TGTGCCAGCAGTTTCCCCTTGCGGAGCGGGGGGACAGATACGCAGTATTTT	CASSFPLRSGGTDTQYF
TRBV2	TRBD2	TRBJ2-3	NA	TGTGCCAGCAGTGTCTCTAGCGGGATGGTAGATACGCAGTATTTT	CASSVSSGMVDTQYF
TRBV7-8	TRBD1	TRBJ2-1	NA	TGTGCCAGCAGCCCAACAGGGGGCAGGTCCTACAATGAGCAGTTCTTC	CASSPTGGRSYNEQFF
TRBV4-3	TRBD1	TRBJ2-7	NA	TGCGCCAGCAGCCACCGGGACAGTTCCTACGAGCAGTACTTC	CASSHRDSSYEQYF
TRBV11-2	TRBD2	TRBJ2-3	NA	TGTGCCAGCAGCTTGCAACTAGCGGGTCTAGATACGCAGTATTTT	CASSLQLAGLDTQYF
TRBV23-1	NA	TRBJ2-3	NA	TGCGCCAGCAGTCAATCATCGGGGGTAGTTGGAACAGATACGCAGTATTTT	CASSQSSGVVGTDTQYF
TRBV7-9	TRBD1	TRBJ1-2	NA	TGTGCCAGCAGCCCACCCATCCCGGGACAGACACAGGGCTACACCTTC	CASSPPIPGQTQGYTF
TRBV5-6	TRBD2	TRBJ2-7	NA	TGTGCCAGCAGCGCGGAACTGGGACTAGCGGGGAACGAGCAGTACTTC	CASSAELGLAGNEQYF